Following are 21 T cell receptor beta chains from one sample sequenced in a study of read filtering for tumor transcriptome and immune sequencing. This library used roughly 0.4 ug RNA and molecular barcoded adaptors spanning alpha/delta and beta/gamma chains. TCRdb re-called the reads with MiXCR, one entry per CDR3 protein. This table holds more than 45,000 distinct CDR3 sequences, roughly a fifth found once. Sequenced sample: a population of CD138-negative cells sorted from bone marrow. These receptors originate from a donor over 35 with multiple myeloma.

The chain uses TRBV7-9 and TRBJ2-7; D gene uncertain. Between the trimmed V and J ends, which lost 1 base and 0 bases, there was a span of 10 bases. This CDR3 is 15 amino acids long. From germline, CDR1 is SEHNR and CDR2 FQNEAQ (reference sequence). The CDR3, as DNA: TGTGCCAGCAGCTTAGTTCCGCGGCACTCCTACGAGCAGTACTTC. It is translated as CASSLVPRHSYEQYF.

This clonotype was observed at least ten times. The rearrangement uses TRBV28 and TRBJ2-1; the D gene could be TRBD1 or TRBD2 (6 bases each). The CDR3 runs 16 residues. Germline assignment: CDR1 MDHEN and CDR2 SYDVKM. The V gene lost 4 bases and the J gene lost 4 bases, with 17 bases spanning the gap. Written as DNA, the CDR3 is TGTGCCAGCAGTTCCCACTATGAAGGGGGGTACAATGAGCAGTTCTTC. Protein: CASSSHYEGGYNEQFF.

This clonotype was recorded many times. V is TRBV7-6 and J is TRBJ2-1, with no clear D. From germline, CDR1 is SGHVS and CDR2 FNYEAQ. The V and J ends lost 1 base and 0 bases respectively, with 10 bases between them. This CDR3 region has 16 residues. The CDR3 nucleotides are TGTGCCAGCAGCTTAGAGGTTCAGAGCTCCTACAATGAGCAGTTCTTC. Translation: CASSLEVQSSYNEQFF.

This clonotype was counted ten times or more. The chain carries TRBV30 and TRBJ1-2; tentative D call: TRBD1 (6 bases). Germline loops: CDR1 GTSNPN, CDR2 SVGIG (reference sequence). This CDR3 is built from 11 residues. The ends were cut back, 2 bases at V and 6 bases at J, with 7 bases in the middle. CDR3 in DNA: TGTGCCTGGAGTCCAGGGGATGGCTACACCTTC. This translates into CAWSPGDGYTF.

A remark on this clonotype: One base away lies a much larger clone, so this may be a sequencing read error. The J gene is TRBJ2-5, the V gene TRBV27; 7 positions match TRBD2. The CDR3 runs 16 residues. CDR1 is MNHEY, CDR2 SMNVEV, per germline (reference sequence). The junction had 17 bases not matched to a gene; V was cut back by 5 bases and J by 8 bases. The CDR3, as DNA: TGTGCCAGCAGTACCTCCCGGGCTAGCGGAGGTGGTACCCAGTACTTC. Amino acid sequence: CASSTSRASGGGTQYF.

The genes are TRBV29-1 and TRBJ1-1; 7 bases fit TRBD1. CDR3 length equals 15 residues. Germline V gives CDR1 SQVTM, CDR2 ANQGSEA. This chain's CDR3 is CIVHHRGQMNTEAFF. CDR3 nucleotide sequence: TGCATCGTACACCACAGGGGCCAAATGAACACTGAAGCTTTCTTT.

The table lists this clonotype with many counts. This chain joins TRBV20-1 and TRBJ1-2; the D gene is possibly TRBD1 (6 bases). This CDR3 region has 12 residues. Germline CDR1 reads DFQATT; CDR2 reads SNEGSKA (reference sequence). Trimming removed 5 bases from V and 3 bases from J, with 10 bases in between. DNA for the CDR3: TGCAGTGCTTTACAGGGAGACTATGGCTACACCTTC. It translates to CSALQGDYGYTF.

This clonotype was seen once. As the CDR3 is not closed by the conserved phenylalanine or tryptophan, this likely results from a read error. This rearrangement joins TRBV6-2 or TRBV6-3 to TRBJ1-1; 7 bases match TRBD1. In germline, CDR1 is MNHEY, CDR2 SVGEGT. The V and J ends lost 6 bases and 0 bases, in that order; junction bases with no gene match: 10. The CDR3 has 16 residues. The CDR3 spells CASRPSSGQMNTEAFL. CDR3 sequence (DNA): TGTGCCAGCAGACCTTCGTCGGGACAGATGAACACTGAAGCTTTCCTT.

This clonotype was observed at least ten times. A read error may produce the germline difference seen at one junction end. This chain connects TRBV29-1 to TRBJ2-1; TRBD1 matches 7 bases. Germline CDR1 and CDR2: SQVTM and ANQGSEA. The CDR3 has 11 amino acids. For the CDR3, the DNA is TGCAGCGTTGAAGACAGTTCTAGGGGGCTCTTC. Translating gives CSVEDSSRGLF.

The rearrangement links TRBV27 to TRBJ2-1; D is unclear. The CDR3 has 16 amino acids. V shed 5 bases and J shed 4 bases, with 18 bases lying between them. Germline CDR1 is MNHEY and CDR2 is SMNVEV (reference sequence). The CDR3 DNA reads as TGTGCCAGCAGTCCACTTACACTGAGGATTTACAATGAGCAGTTCTTC. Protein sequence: CASSPLTLRIYNEQFF.

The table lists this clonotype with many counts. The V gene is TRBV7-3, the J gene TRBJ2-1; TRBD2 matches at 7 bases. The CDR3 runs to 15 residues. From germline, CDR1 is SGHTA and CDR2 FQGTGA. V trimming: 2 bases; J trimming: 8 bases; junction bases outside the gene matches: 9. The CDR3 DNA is TGTGCCAGCAGCTTAGGAGCGGGGCGAGGTCATGAGCAGTTCTTC. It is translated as CASSLGAGRGHEQFF.

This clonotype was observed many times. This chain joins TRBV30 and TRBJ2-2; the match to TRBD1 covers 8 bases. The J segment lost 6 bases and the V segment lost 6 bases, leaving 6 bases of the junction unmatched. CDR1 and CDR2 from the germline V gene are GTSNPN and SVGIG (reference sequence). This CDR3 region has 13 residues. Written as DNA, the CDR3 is TGTGCCTGTAATCACAGGGGGGCCGGGGAGCTGTTTTTT. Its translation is CACNHRGAGELFF.

The CDR3 is CASSLDSGQYTEAFF. The CDR3 nucleotides read TGTGCCAGCAGCTTAGATTCAGGGCAGTACACTGAAGCTTTCTTT. This chain uses TRBV11-2 with TRBJ1-1, with a weak D call TRBD1 (5 bases). The CDR3 has 15 amino acids. Germline V gene sequence: CDR1 SGHAT, CDR2 FQNNGV. Deletions cut 0 bases from V and 3 bases from J, with 11 bases between. The full variable domain, its missing parts supplied by reference TRBV11-2 and TRBJ1-1, is EAGVAQSPRYKIIEKRQSVAFWCNPISGHATLYWYQQILGQGPKLLIQFQNNGVVDDSQLPKDRFSAERLKGVDSTLKIQPAKLEDSAVYLCASSLDSGQYTEAFFGQGTRLTVV.

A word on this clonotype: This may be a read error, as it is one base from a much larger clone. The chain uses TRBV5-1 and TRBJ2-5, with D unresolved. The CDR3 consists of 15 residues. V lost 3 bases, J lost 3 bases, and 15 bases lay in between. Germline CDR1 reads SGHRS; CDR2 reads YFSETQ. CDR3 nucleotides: TGCGCCAGCAGCTACGCCTCAGAGATCAAAGAGACCCAGTACTTC. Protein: CASSYASEIKETQYF.

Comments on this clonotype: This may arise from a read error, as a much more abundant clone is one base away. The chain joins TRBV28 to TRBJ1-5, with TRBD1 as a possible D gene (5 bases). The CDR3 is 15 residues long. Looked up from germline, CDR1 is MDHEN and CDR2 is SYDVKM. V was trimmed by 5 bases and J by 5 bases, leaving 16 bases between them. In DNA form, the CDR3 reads TGTGCCAGCAGTCCCCCGTGGGGCGCCGATCAGCCCCAGCATTTT. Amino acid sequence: CASSPPWGADQPQHF. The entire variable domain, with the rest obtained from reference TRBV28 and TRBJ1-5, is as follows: DVKVTQSSRYLVKRTGEKVFLECVQDMDHENMFWYRQDPGLGLRLIYFSYDVKMKEKGDIPEGYSVSREKKERFSLILESASTNQTSMYLCASSPPWGADQPQHFGDGTRLSIL.

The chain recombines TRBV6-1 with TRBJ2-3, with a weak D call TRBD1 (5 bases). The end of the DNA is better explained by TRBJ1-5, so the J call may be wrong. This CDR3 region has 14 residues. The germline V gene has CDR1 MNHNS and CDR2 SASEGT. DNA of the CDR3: TGTGCCAGCAAAACAGGCCAAGGCCCAGATACGCAGCATTTT. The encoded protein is CASKTGQGPDTQHF.

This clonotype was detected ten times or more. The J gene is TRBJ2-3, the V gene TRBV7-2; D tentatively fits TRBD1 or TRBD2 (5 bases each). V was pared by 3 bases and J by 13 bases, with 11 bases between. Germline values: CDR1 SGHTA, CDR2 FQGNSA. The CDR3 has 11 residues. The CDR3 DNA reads TGTGCCAGCAGCTTGGGGGAAAGGAAGTATTTT. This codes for CASSLGERKYF.

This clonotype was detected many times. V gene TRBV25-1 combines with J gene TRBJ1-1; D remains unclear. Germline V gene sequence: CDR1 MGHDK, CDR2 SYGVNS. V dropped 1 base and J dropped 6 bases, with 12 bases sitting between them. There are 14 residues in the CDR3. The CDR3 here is CASSEFGGLAEAFF. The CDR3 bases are TGTGCCAGCAGTGAATTTGGAGGGCTCGCTGAAGCTTTCTTT.

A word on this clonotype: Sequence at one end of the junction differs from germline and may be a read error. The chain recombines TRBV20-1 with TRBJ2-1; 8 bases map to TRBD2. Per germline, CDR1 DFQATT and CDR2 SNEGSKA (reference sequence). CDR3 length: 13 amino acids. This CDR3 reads CSARSGRFNGQFF. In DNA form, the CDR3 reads TGCAGTGCTAGAAGCGGGAGATTCAATGGGCAGTTCTTT.

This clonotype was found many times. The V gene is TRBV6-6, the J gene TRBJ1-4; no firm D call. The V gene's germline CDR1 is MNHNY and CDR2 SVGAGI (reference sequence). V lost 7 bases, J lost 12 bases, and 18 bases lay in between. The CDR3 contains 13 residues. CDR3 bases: TGTGCCAGCATCGAGGCAGGCGAAAGGGAACTGTTTTTT. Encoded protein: CASIEAGERELFF.

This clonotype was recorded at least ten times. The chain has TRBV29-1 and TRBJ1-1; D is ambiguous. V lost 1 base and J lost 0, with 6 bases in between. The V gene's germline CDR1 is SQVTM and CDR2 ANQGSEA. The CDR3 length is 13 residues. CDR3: CSVEVNMNTEAFF. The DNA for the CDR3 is TGCAGCGTTGAAGTTAACATGAACACTGAAGCTTTCTTT. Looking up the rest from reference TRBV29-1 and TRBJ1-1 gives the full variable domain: SAVISQKPSRDICQRGTSLTIQCQVDSQVTMMFWYRQQPGQSLTLIATANQGSEATYESGFVIDKFPISRPNLTFSTLTVSNMSPEDSSIYLCSVEVNMNTEAFFGQGTRLTVV.